One T cell receptor beta chain is described in this entry. Its specificity is not known. Clones were sequenced by immunoSEQ multiplex PCR, and TCRdb holds only the in-frame ones, with some missing. The sample yields more than 95,000 clones, roughly 87% seen once. This sample is part of a study of cytomegalovirus exposure and HLA in healthy donors. Study results and limitations: Listed as cytomegalovirus-associated were 150 or so TCR beta chains.

The sequence came from a young woman in good health and CMV-seronegative. Sequencing used PBMCs.

CDR3 sequence (DNA): TGTGCCAGCAATGATCCTTGGGGGGGGGCTTCCGACGAGCAGTACTTC. It codes for CASNDPWGGASDEQYF. The chain combines TRBV2 with TRBJ2-7; possibly TRBD2 for D (7 bases). The CDR3 sequence is 16 residues long. Germline V gene data show CDR1 as SNHLY and CDR2 as FYNNEI. V was trimmed by 7 bases and J by 5 bases, leaving 24 bases between them.